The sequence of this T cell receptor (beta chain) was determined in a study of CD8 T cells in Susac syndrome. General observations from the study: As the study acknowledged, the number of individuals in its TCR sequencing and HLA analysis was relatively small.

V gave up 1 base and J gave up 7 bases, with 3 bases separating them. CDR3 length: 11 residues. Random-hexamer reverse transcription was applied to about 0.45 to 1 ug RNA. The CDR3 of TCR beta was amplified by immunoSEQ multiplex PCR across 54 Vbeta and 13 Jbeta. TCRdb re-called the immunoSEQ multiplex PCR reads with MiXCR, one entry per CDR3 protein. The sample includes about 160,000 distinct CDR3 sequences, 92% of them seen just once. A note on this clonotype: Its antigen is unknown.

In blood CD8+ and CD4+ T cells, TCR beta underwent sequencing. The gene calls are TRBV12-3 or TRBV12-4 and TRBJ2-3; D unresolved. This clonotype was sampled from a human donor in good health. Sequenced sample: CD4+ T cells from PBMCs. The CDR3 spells CASSLGYTQYF. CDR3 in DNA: TGTGCCAGCAGTTTAGGCTATACGCAGTATTTT.